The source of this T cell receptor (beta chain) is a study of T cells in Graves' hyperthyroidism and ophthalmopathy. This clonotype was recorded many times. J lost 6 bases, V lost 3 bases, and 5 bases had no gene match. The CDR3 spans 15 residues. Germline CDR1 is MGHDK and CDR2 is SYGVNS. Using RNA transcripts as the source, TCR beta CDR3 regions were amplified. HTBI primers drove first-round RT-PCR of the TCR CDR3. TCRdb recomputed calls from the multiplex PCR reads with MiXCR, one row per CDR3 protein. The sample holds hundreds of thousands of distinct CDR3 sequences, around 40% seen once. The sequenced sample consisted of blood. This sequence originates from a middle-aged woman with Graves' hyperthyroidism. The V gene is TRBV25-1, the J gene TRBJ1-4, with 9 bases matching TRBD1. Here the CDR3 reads CASSDTGGADEKLFF. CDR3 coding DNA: TGTGCCAGCAGTGACACAGGGGGCGCGGATGAAAAACTGTTTTTT.